Presented here are 8 T cell receptor beta chains from one specimen sequenced in a study of blood T cell repertoires in COVID-19 (dated by TCRdb to between 2020 and 2021). The library was generated by the immunoSEQ multiplex PCR assay. The table was pulled from immuneACCESS by TCRdb, which kept in-frame rearrangements only. Such tables lose some clones; where checked, under half of the loss comes from unresolved V genes, and the rest has no known cause. A total of 400,000 or so clones appear in this sample, approximately 89% of them only once. About 2.1% of the sample belongs to the ten largest clones. Specimen: PBMCs or T cells enriched from blood (not recorded which). The receptor source for this set is a man between 35 and 55 years old in a cohort exposed to, infected with or recovered from COVID-19 (not recorded which).

The chain joins TRBV5-1 to TRBJ1-4, with D unresolved. Trimming took off 4 bases at V and 0 bases at J, with 10 bases between the two ends. Germline CDR1 and CDR2: SGHRS and YFSETQ. This CDR3 spans 15 amino acids. The CDR3 DNA reads TGCGCCAGCAGCACAAAATACGCAACTAATGAAAAACTGTTTTTT. The encoded protein is CASSTKYATNEKLFF.

The chain combines TRBV5-6 with TRBJ2-6; unclear D gene. V gave up 0 bases and J gave up 0 bases, with 13 bases separating them. CDR3 length: 18 residues. From germline, CDR1 is SGHDT and CDR2 YYEEEE. In nucleotides, the CDR3 is TGTGCCAGCAGCTTGGAGCTAATGCCCCGCTCTGGGGCCAACGTCCTGACTTTC. The encoded protein is CASSLELMPRSGANVLTF. The variable domain in full, with the rest retrieved from reference TRBV5-6 and TRBJ2-6, is DAGVTQSPTHLIKTRGQQVTLRCSPKSGHDTVSWYQQALGQGPQFIFQYYEEEERQRGNFPDRFSGHQFPNYSSELNVNALLLGDSALYLCASSLELMPRSGANVLTFGAGSRLTVL.

The rearrangement links TRBV4-1 to TRBJ2-5; 8 bases are a match to TRBD2. The CDR3 extends over 18 amino acids. Germline V gene data show CDR1 as MGHRA and CDR2 as YSYEKL. The V segment lost 4 bases and the J segment 0 bases; nucleotides outside the gene matches: 13. The CDR3 sequence is CASSRTTMGGRNQETQYF. For the CDR3, the DNA is TGCGCCAGCAGCCGTACAACCATGGGCGGGAGGAACCAAGAGACCCAGTACTTC.

The V call is TRBV19, the J call TRBJ1-6; TRBD1 is a possible D gene (5 bases). This CDR3 is built from 14 residues. Germline V CDR1 and CDR2: LNHDA, SQIVND (reference sequence). With 1 base removed from V and 8 bases from J, the gap between germline ends came to 9 bases. CDR3 protein: CASSIGTGDSPLHF. Here the CDR3 DNA reads TGTGCCAGTAGTATAGGAACAGGAGATTCACCCCTCCACTTT.

Comment on this clone: A junction boundary mismatches the germline segment, possibly from a read error. This chain connects TRBV28 to TRBJ2-1; the D gene is possibly TRBD1 (5 bases). Germline values: CDR1 MDHEN, CDR2 SYDVKM. CDR3 length: 15 residues. CDR3: CASSPTALSNNEQFF. For the CDR3, the DNA is TGTGCCAGCAGTCCGACAGCCCTCTCCAACAATGAGCAGTTCTTC.

The chain links TRBV11-3 to TRBJ2-1; 9 bases match TRBD2. There are 15 residues in the CDR3. Germline V CDR1 and CDR2: SGHNT, YENEEA. V shed 0 bases, J shed 7 bases, and the junction held 4 bases outside the gene matches. CDR3 coding DNA: TGTGCCAGCAGCTTAGATACCACTAGCGGGAATGAGCAGTTCTTC. Translated, it gives CASSLDTTSGNEQFF.

The rearrangement links TRBV5-1 to TRBJ1-3; D call uncertain. V was trimmed by 4 bases and J by 2 bases, leaving 7 bases between them. Per germline, CDR1 SGHRS and CDR2 YFSETQ. The CDR3 is 13 residues long. This CDR3 reads CASSRGAGNTIYF. The DNA of the CDR3 is TGCGCCAGCAGCCGGGGTGCTGGAAACACCATATATTTT.

The chain recombines TRBV19 with TRBJ1-4; a weak D match, TRBD1 (6 bases). Trimming took off 7 bases at V and 7 bases at J, with 22 bases between the two ends. Germline CDR1 LNHDA, CDR2 SQIVND (reference sequence). The CDR3 covers 16 residues. CDR3 region: CASTKNPGVVGEKLFF. CDR3 in DNA: TGTGCCAGTACTAAAAATCCAGGGGTAGTCGGTGAAAAACTGTTTTTT.